These 4 T cell receptor beta chains originate from one sample sequenced in a study of early T cells in non-severe SARS-CoV-2 infection. Each CDR3 protein is one row after TCRdb ran MiXCR on the 5' RACE reads. The sample shows around 70,000 distinct CDR3 sequences, roughly an eighth of them seen only once. Sequenced sample: whole blood. Receptors originate from an adult who was a healthcare worker with PCR-confirmed SARS-CoV-2 infection or an uninfected control (not recorded which).

This clonotype was detected ten times or more. The CDR3 DNA follows: TGTGCCAGTAGTGGGTCCGGGACAGGGGCCTACGAGCAGTACTTC. Amino acids: CASSGSGTGAYEQYF. The chain has TRBV19 and TRBJ2-7; 10 bases map to TRBD1. This CDR3 is built from 15 residues. V shed 5 bases, J shed 2 bases, and the junction held 6 bases outside the gene matches. In germline, CDR1 is LNHDA, CDR2 SQIVND (reference sequence).

Notes on this clonotype: Since a much larger clone is just one base distant, this may be a read error. This chain uses TRBV3-1 with TRBJ2-3, with 8 bases matching TRBD1. This CDR3 is built from 15 residues. Looked up from germline, CDR1 is LGHDT and CDR2 is YNNKEL (reference sequence). The CDR3: CASSPGTGVTDTQNF. The DNA of the CDR3 is TGTGCCAGCAGCCCAGGGACAGGCGTCACAGATACGCAGAATTTT.

This clonotype was counted many times. V gene TRBV20-1 combines with J gene TRBJ2-1; 8 bases line up with TRBD2. This CDR3 region has 13 residues. The V segment lost 5 bases and the J segment 8 bases; nucleotides outside the gene matches: 8. Germline CDR1 DFQATT, CDR2 SNEGSKA (reference sequence). The chain's CDR3 is CSAGRAGVDEQFF. In DNA, the CDR3 is TGCAGTGCTGGCCGAGCGGGAGTGGATGAGCAGTTCTTC.

This clonotype was seen many times. This chain joins TRBV6-6 and TRBJ1-1; D gene ambiguous. Germline CDR1 reads MNHNY; CDR2 reads SVGAGI (reference sequence). V shed 8 bases and J shed 4 bases, with 11 bases lying between them. The CDR3 is 12 amino acids. In DNA, the CDR3 is TGTGCCAGCGGCCCTGATGGCACTGAAGCTTTCTTT. Its protein product is CASGPDGTEAFF.